One T cell receptor beta chain is described in this entry. The antigen is unknown. With V trimmed by 6 bases and J by 9 bases, 7 bases remained unmatched. The CDR3 is 15 amino acids. Germline lookup yields CDR1 MGHRA and CDR2 YSYEKL. The sample belongs to a study of Ad26.COV2.S vaccination and SARS-CoV-2 variants. On the study more broadly: Doses of Ad26.COV2.S were injected into muscle once or twice, 56 days apart. Whole-study findings and limits: Quantification of TCR breadth and depth may have yielded underestimates of total T cell responses.

The sample's treatment: roughly 19 received Ad26.COV2.S at low or high dose, single or two shots; roughly five received placebo; per-sample allocation not given. Material that was analyzed had been drawn on day 63 after the first vaccine or placebo injection. The table came from immunoSEQ multiplex PCR; TCRdb's copy has only in-frame clones and leaves some out. Among about 460,000 clones listed, about nine tenths were seen once. V usage is TRBV4-1 and J usage is TRBJ1-6, with 11 nucleotides matching TRBD1. The sequencing used peripheral blood, collected in a trial of Ad26.COV2.S vaccine versus placebo. This receptor was obtained from a person between 18 and 60 years old who received the Ad26.COV2.S COVID-19 vaccine or a placebo. The CDR3 region is CASRRMGQGVSPLHF. The CDR3 DNA is TGCGCCAGCAGGCGAATGGGACAGGGGGTTTCACCCCTCCACTTT.